Listed below are T cell receptor beta chains from one sample, sequenced in a study of blood T cell repertoires in COVID-19. Assay used: immunoSEQ multiplex PCR; TCRdb lists only in-frame clones, some missing. Of roughly 250,000 clones detected, around 89% appear once; the ten largest clones hold 2% to 3%. Sequences were obtained from PBMCs or T cells enriched from blood (not recorded which). All receptors come from a woman between 18 and 30 years old who had recovered from COVID-19. Each CDR3 is given with its conserved first and last residue.

v_gene: TRBV5-1
j_gene: TRBJ1-4
CDR3aa: CASSLGPTRGTLNEKLFF

v_gene: TRBV6-5
j_gene: TRBJ1-5
CDR3aa: CASSPPGQINQPQHF

v_gene: TRBV10-3
j_gene: TRBJ2-2
CDR3aa: CAATGASTGELFF

v_gene: TRBV5-4
j_gene: TRBJ2-7
CDR3aa: CASSSGQGGGEQYF

v_gene: TRBV30
j_gene: TRBJ1-4
CDR3aa: CAWSNQGVEKLFF

v_gene: TRBV23-1
j_gene: TRBJ2-1
CDR3aa: CASSPRPNRPSNNEQFF

v_gene: TRBV28
j_gene: TRBJ1-2
CDR3aa: CASSRGQAVVGYTF

v_gene: TRBV27
j_gene: TRBJ1-5
CDR3aa: CASSLTGTHQPQHF

v_gene: TRBV6-1
j_gene: TRBJ2-3
CDR3aa: CASSERLAGDSTDTQYF

v_gene: TRBV7-6
j_gene: TRBJ2-4
CDR3aa: CASSAGQGMAKNIQYF

v_gene: TRBV5-5
j_gene: TRBJ1-2
CDR3aa: CARRAGGGESGYTF

v_gene: TRBV19
j_gene: TRBJ1-6
CDR3aa: CASRWQGSSPLHF

v_gene: TRBV25-1
j_gene: TRBJ2-7
CDR3aa: CASKVRGRSAYEQYF

v_gene: TRBV5-1
j_gene: TRBJ2-3
CDR3aa: CASSFRTSGASTDTQYF

v_gene: TRBV7-8
j_gene: TRBJ1-1
CDR3aa: CASSLTMNTEAFF

v_gene: TRBV11-2
j_gene: TRBJ1-1
CDR3aa: CASSSQRDMNTEAFF

v_gene: TRBV5-1
j_gene: TRBJ1-1
CDR3aa: CASTRQGVAEAFF

v_gene: TRBV5-4
j_gene: TRBJ2-3
CDR3aa: CASSPKQRADTQYF

v_gene: TRBV27
j_gene: TRBJ1-1
CDR3aa: CASSQQGIRNTEAFF

v_gene: TRBV9
j_gene: TRBJ1-2
CDR3aa: CASSRPGTDGYTF

v_gene: TRBV14
j_gene: TRBJ2-7
CDR3aa: CASSQIPLPMNF

v_gene: TRBV9
j_gene: TRBJ1-6
CDR3aa: CASSGPDVIRGKAYNSPLHF

v_gene: TRBV30
j_gene: TRBJ2-5
CDR3aa: CAWSVLRTGCGETQYF

v_gene: TRBV7-9
j_gene: TRBJ1-1
CDR3aa: CASSSTGNTEAFF

v_gene: TRBV9
j_gene: TRBJ1-2
CDR3aa: CASSVEAVPRGYTF

v_gene: TRBV3-1/TRBV3-2
j_gene: TRBJ1-3
CDR3aa: CASSQGDRGNTIYF

v_gene: TRBV11-1
j_gene: TRBJ2-7
CDR3aa: CASSRIAGATYEQYF

v_gene: TRBV3-1/TRBV3-2
j_gene: TRBJ2-1
CDR3aa: CASSQETSGYYNEQFF

v_gene: TRBV10-3
j_gene: TRBJ1-1
CDR3aa: CAISETGTGAIMNTEAFF

v_gene: TRBV5-1
j_gene: TRBJ1-2
CDR3aa: CASSLGQAGNYGYTF

v_gene: TRBV2
j_gene: TRBJ1-2
CDR3aa: CASTRGGADYGYTF

v_gene: TRBV27
j_gene: TRBJ2-1
CDR3aa: CASSFRTTSGGSSYNEQFF

v_gene: TRBV14
j_gene: TRBJ2-5
CDR3aa: CASSRALKWETQYF

v_gene: TRBV10-1
j_gene: TRBJ2-3
CDR3aa: CASRLSAASTDTQYF

v_gene: TRBV9
j_gene: TRBJ1-4
CDR3aa: CASSLDRGANEKLFF

v_gene: TRBV3-1/TRBV3-2
j_gene: TRBJ2-3
CDR3aa: CASSPGQARGYTDTQYF

v_gene: TRBV7-6
j_gene: TRBJ1-5
CDR3aa: CASSLSLGDQPQHF

v_gene: TRBV5-1
j_gene: TRBJ2-2
CDR3aa: CASSLGQNTGELFF

v_gene: TRBV5-1
j_gene: TRBJ2-1
CDR3aa: CASSSGGNEQFF

v_gene: TRBV7-9
j_gene: TRBJ1-4
CDR3aa: CASSLNVGASMKLFF

v_gene: TRBV5-1
j_gene: TRBJ2-5
CDR3aa: CASHLAGRETQYF

v_gene: TRBV12-3/TRBV12-4
j_gene: TRBJ1-2
CDR3aa: CASSWRLEGPTF

v_gene: TRBV19
j_gene: TRBJ2-7
CDR3aa: CASSWGTGRYEQYF

v_gene: TRBV19
j_gene: TRBJ2-3
CDR3aa: CASRRQGVDTQYF

v_gene: TRBV3-1/TRBV3-2
j_gene: TRBJ1-1
CDR3aa: CASSQSGGGTEAFF

v_gene: TRBV28
j_gene: TRBJ1-1
CDR3aa: CASSRDSPRAFF

v_gene: TRBV5-8
j_gene: TRBJ2-1
CDR3aa: CASSKGELPYNEQFF

v_gene: TRBV9
j_gene: TRBJ1-1
CDR3aa: CASSGPTGNTEAFF

v_gene: TRBV9
j_gene: TRBJ1-1
CDR3aa: CASSVDTMNEAFF

v_gene: TRBV18
j_gene: TRBJ2-1
CDR3aa: CASSPWTGDNEQFF

v_gene: TRBV14
j_gene: TRBJ2-2
CDR3aa: CASSQRQTNTGELFF